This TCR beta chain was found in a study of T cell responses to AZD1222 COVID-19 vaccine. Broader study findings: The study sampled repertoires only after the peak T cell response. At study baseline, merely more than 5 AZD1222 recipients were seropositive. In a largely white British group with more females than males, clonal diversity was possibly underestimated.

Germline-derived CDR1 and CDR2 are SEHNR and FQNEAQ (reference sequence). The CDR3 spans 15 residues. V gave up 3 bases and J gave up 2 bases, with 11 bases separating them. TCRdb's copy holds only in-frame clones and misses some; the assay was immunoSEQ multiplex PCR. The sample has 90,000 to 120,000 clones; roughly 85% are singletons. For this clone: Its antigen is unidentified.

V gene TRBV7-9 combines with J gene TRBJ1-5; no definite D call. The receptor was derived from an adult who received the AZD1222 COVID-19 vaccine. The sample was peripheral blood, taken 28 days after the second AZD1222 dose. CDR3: CASSLGSSGNQPQHF. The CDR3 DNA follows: TGTGCCAGCAGCTTGGGGAGTTCCGGCAATCAGCCCCAGCATTTT. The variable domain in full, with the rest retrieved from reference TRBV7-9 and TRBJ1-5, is DTGVSQNPRHKITKRGQNVTFRCDPISEHNRLYWYRQTLGQGPEFLTYFQNEAQLEKSRLLSDRFSAERPKGSFSTLEIQRTEQGDSAMYLCASSLGSSGNQPQHFGDGTRLSIL.